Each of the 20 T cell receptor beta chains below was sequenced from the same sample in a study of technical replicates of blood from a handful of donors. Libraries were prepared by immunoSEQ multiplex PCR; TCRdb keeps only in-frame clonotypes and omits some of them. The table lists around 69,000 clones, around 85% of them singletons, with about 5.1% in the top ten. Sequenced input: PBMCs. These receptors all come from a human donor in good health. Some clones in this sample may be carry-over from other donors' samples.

Here the CDR3 DNA reads TGCGCCAGCAGCTGGACAGCCAACTATGGCTACACCTTC. Amino acid sequence: CASSWTANYGYTF. This sequence joins TRBV5-1 and TRBJ1-2; tentatively, D is TRBD1 (6 bases). V gave up 3 bases and J gave up 2 bases, with 8 bases separating them. Per germline, CDR1 SGHRS and CDR2 YFSETQ. This CDR3 region has 13 residues.

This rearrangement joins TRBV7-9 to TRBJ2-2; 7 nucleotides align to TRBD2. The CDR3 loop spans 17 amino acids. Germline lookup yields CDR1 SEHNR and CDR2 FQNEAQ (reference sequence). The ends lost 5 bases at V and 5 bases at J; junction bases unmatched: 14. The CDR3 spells CASSTTGTTMGTGELFF. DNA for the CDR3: TGTGCCAGCAGCACAACCGGGACTACCATGGGGACCGGGGAGCTGTTTTTT. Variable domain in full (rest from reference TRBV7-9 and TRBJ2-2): DTGVSQNPRHKITKRGQNVTFRCDPISEHNRLYWYRQTLGQGPEFLTYFQNEAQLEKSRLLSDRFSAERPKGSFSTLEIQRTEQGDSAMYLCASSTTGTTMGTGELFFGEGSRLTVL.

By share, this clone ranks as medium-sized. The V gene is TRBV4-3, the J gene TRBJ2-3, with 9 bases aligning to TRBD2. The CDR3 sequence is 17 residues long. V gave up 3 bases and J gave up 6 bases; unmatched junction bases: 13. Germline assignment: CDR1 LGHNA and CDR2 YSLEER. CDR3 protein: CASSHSALAGVADTQYF. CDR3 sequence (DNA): TGCGCCAGCAGCCACTCAGCCTTAGCGGGAGTAGCGGATACGCAGTATTTT.

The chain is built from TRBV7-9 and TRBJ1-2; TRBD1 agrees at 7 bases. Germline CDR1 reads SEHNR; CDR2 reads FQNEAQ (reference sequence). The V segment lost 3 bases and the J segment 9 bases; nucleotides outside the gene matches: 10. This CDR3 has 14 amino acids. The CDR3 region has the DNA TGTGCCAGCAGCTTTACCAGCCAGGGGGATCGCTACACCTTC. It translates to CASSFTSQGDRYTF.

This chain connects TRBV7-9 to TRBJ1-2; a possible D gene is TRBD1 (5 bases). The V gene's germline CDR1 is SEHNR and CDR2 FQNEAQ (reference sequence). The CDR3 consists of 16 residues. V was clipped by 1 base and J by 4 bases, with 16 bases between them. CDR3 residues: CASSLDWQGGTYGYTF. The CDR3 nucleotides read TGTGCCAGCAGCTTAGACTGGCAGGGAGGAACCTATGGCTACACCTTC.

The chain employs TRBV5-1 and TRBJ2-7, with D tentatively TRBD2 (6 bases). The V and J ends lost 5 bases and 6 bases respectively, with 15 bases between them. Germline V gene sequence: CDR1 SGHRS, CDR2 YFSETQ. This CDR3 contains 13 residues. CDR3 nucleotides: TGCGCCAGCAGTCTTACTGGGGGAGGCGAGCAGTACTTC. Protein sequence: CASSLTGGGEQYF.

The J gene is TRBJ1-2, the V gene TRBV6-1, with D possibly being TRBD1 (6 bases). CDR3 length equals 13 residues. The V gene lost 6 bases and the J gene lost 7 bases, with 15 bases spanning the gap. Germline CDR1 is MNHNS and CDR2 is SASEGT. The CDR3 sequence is CASRGDGGLGYTF. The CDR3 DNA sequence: TGTGCCAGCAGGGGGGACGGGGGGCTTGGCTACACCTTC.

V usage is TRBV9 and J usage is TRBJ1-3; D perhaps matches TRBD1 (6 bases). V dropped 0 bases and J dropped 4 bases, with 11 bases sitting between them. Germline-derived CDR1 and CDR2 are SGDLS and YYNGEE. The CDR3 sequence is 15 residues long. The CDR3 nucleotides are TGTGCCAGCAGCGTAGCTACAGGGTTGGGAAACACCATATATTTT. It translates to CASSVATGLGNTIYF.

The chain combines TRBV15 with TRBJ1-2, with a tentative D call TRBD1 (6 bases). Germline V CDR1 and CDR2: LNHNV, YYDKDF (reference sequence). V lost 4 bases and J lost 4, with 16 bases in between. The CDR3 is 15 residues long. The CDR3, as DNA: TGTGCCACCAGCATAGCACAGGGAAGGGGCTATGGCTACACCTTC. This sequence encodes CATSIAQGRGYGYTF. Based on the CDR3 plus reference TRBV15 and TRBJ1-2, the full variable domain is DAMVIQNPRYQVTQFGKPVTLSCSQTLNHNVMYWYQQKSSQAPKLLFHYYDKDFNNEADTPDNFQSRRPNTSFCFLDIRSPGLGDTAMYLCATSIAQGRGYGYTFGSGTRLTVV.

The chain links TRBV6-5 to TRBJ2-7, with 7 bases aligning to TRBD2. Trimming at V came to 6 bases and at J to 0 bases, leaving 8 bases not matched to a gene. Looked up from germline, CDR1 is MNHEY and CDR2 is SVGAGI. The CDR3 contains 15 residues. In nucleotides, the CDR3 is TGTGCCAGCAGGAGGGACTATTCAAGCTCCTACGAGCAGTACTTC. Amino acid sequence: CASRRDYSSSYEQYF.

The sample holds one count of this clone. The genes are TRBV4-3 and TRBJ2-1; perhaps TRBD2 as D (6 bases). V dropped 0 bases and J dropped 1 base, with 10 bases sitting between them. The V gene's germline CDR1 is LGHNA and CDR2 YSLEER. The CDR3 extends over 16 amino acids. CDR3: CASSQDWAGSYNEQFF. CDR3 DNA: TGCGCCAGCAGCCAAGATTGGGCGGGGTCCTACAATGAGCAGTTCTTC.

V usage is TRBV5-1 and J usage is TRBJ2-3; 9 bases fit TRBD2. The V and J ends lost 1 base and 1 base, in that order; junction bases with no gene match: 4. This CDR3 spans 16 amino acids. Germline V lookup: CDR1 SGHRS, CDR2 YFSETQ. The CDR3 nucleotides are TGCGCCAGCAGCTTGCGGCTAGCGGGGCGCACAGATACGCAGTATTTT. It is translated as CASSLRLAGRTDTQYF.

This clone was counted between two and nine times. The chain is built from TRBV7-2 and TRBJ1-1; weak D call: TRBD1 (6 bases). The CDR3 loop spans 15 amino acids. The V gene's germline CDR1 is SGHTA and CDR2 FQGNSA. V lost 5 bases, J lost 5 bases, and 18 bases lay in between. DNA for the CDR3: TGTGCCAGCAGCCTTCTGGGGGCAGGGAGAACTGAAGCTTTCTTT. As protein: CASSLLGAGRTEAFF.

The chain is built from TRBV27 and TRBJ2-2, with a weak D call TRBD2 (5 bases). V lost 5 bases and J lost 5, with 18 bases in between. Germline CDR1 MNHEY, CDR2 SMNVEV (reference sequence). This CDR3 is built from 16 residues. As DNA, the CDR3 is TGTGCCAGCAGTCGACCGAGCGGCGGGCCTACCGGGGAGCTGTTTTTT. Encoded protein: CASSRPSGGPTGELFF.

CDR3 coding DNA: TGTGCCAGCATTGGAGGGGGCTATGACACAGATACGCAGTATTTT. Its protein is CASIGGGYDTDTQYF. The rearrangement links TRBV21-1 to TRBJ2-3; the listed D gene, TRBD1, was not tested against the DNA. TRBV21-1 is a pseudogene. The CDR3 has 15 residues.

For the CDR3, the DNA is TGTGCCTGGGCAACCAAGGACAGCGATAATGAAAAACTGTTTTTT. This gives the protein CAWATKDSDNEKLFF. This chain joins TRBV30 and TRBJ1-4; TRBD1 is a possible D gene (6 bases). V shed 5 bases and J shed 4 bases, with 17 bases lying between them. The CDR3 extends over 15 amino acids. Germline V gene sequence: CDR1 GTSNPN, CDR2 SVGIG (reference sequence).

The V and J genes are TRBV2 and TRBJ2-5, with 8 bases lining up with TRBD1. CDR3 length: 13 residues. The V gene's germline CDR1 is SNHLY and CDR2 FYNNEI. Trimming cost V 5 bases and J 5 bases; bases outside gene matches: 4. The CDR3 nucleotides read TGTGCCAGCAGTCAAAACAGGGGGGAGACCCAGTACTTC. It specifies CASSQNRGETQYF.

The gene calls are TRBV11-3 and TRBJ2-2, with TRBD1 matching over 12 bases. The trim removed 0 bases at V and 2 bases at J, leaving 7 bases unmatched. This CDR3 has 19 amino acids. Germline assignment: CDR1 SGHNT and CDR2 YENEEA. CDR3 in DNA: TGTGCCAGCAGCTTAGATCAGGGACAGGGGGCTGGTAACACCGGGGAGCTGTTTTTT. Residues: CASSLDQGQGAGNTGELFF.

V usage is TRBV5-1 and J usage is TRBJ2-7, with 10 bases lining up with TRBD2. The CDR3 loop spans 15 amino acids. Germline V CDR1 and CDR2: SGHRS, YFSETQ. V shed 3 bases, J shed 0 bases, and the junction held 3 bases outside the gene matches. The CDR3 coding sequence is TGCGCCAGCAGCTCATCTAGCGGGGGCTCCTACGAGCAGTACTTC. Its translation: CASSSSSGGSYEQYF.

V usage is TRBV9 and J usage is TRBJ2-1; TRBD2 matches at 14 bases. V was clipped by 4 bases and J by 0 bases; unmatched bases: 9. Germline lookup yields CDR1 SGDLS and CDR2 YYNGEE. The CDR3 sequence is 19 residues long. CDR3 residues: CASSLGLAGAGGSYNEQFF. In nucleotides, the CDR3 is TGTGCCAGCAGCTTGGGACTAGCGGGGGCGGGGGGCTCCTACAATGAGCAGTTCTTC.